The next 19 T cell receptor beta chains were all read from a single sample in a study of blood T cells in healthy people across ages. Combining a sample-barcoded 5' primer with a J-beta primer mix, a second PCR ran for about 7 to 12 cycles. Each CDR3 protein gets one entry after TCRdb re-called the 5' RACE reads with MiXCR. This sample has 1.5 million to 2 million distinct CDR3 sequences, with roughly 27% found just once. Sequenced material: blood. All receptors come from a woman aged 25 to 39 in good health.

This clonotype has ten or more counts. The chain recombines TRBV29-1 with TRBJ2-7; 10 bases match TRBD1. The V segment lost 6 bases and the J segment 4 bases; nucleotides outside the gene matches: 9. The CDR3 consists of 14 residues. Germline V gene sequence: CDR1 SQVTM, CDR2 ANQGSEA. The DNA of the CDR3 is TGCAGCGTCCTACCGGGACAGGGGAGATACGAGCAGTACTTC. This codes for CSVLPGQGRYEQYF.

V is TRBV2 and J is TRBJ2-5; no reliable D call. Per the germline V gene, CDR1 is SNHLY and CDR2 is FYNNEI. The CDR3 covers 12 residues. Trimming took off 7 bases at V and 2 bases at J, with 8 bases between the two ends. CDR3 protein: CASTLVQETQYF. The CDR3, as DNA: TGTGCCAGCACCCTGGTACAAGAGACCCAGTACTTC.

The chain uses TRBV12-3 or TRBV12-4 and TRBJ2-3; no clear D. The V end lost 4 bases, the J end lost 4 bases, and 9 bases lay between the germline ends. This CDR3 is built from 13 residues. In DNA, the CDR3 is TGTGCCAGCAGTTCGCTCCAATCAGATACGCAGTATTTT. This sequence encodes CASSSLQSDTQYF.

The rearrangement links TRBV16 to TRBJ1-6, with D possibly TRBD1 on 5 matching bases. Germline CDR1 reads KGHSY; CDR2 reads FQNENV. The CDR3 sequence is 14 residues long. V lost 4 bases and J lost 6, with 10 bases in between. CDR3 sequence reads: CASSLTVTNSPLHF. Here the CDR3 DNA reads TGTGCCAGCAGCCTGACAGTTACTAATTCACCCCTCCACTTT.

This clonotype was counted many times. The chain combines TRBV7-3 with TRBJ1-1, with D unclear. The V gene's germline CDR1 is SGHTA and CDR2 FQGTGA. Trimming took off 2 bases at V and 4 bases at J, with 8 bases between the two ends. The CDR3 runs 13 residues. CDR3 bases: TGTGCCAGCAGCTTATCGGGGAGCACTGAAGCTTTCTTT. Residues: CASSLSGSTEAFF.

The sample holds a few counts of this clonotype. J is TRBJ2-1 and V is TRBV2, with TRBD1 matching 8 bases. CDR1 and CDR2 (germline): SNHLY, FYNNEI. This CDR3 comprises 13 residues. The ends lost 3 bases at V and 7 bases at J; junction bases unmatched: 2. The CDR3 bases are TGTGCCAGCAGTGATGGACAGGGTAATGAGCAGTTCTTC. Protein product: CASSDGQGNEQFF.

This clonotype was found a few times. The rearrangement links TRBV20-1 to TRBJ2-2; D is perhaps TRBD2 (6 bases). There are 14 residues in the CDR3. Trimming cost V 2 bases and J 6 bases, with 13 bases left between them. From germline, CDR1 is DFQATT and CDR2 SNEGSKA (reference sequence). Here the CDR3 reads CSARSYGGAGELFF. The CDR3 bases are TGCAGTGCTAGATCGTACGGCGGGGCCGGGGAGCTGTTTTTT.

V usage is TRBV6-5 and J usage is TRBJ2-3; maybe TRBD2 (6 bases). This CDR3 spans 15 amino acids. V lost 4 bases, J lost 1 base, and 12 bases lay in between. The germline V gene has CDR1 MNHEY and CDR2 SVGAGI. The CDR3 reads CASSCSLAGTDTQYF. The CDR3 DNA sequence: TGTGCCAGCAGTTGCTCGTTAGCGGGCACAGATACGCAGTATTTT.

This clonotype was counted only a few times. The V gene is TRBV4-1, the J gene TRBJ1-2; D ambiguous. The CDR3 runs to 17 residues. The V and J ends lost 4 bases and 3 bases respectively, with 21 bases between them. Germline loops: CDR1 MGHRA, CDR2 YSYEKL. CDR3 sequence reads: CASSLYLGWMGDYGYTF. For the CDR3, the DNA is TGCGCCAGCAGCCTCTACTTGGGATGGATGGGCGACTATGGCTACACCTTC.

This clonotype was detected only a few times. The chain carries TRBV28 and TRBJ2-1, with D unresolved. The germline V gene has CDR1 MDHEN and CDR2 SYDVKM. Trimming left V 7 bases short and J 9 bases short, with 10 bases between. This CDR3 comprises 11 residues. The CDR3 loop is CASNSPTEQFF. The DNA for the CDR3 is TGTGCCAGCAACTCTCCGACTGAGCAGTTCTTC.

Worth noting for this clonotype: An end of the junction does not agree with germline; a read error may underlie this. Here the CDR3 DNA reads TGCGCCGGCAGCCCAGGGTCTCCCACAGATACGCAGTATTTT. Encoded protein: CAGSPGSPTDTQYF. V gene TRBV5-1 combines with J gene TRBJ2-3, with a tentative D call TRBD1 (5 bases). The CDR3 length is 14 residues. Per the germline V gene, CDR1 is SGHRS and CDR2 is YFSETQ.

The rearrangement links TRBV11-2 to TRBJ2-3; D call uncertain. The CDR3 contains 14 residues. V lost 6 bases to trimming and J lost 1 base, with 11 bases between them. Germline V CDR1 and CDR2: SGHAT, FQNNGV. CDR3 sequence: CASRPRRGTDTQYF. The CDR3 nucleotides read TGTGCCAGCAGGCCGAGGCGTGGCACAGATACGCAGTATTTT.

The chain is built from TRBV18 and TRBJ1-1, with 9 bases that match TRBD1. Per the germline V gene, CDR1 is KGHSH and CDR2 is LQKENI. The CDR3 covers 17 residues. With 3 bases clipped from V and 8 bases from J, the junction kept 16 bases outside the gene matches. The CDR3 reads CASSPNLKTGGASEAFF. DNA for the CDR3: TGTGCCAGCTCACCGAACCTAAAAACAGGGGGCGCTTCCGAAGCTTTCTTT.

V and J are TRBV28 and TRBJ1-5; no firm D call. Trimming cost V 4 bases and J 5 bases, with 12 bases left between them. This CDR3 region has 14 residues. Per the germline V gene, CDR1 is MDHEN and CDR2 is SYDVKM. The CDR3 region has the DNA TGTGCCAGCAGTTCGTTTGGGGTTGATCAGCCCCAGCATTTT. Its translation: CASSSFGVDQPQHF. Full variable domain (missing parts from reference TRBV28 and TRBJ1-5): DVKVTQSSRYLVKRTGEKVFLECVQDMDHENMFWYRQDPGLGLRLIYFSYDVKMKEKGDIPEGYSVSREKKERFSLILESASTNQTSMYLCASSSFGVDQPQHFGDGTRLSIL.

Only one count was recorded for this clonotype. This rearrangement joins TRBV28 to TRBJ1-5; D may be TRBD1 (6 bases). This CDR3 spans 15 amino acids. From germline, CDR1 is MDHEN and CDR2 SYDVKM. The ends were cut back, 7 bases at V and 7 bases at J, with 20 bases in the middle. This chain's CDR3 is CASMRSGARMQPQHF. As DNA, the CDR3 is TGTGCCAGCATGAGATCAGGGGCACGTATGCAGCCCCAGCATTTT.

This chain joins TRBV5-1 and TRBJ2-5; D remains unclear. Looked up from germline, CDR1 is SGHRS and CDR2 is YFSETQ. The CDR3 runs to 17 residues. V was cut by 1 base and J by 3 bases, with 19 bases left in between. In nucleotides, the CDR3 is TGCGCCAGCAGCTTGTCCGCTCTAGGGCCTAAAGAAGAGACCCAGTACTTC. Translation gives CASSLSALGPKEETQYF.

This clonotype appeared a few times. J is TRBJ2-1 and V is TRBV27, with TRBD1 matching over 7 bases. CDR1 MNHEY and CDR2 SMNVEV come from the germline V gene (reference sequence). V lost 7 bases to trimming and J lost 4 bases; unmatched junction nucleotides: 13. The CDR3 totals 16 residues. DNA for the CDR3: TGTGCCAGCACAGGCCGGGACAGCCACCCATACAATGAGCAGTTCTTC. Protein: CASTGRDSHPYNEQFF.

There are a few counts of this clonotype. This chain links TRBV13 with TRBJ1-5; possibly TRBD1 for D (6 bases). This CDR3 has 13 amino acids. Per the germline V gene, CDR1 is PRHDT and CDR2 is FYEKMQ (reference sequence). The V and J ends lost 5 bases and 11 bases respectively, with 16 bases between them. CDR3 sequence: CASSKAGTRTQHF. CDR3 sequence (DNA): TGTGCCAGCAGCAAGGCCGGGACACGCACCCAGCATTTT.

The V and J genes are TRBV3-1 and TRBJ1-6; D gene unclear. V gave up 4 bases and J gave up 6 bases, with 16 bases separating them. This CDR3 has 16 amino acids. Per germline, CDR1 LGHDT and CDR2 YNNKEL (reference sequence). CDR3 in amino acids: CASSPQANSLNSPLHF. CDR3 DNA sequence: TGTGCCAGCAGCCCGCAGGCCAACAGCCTTAATTCACCCCTCCACTTT.